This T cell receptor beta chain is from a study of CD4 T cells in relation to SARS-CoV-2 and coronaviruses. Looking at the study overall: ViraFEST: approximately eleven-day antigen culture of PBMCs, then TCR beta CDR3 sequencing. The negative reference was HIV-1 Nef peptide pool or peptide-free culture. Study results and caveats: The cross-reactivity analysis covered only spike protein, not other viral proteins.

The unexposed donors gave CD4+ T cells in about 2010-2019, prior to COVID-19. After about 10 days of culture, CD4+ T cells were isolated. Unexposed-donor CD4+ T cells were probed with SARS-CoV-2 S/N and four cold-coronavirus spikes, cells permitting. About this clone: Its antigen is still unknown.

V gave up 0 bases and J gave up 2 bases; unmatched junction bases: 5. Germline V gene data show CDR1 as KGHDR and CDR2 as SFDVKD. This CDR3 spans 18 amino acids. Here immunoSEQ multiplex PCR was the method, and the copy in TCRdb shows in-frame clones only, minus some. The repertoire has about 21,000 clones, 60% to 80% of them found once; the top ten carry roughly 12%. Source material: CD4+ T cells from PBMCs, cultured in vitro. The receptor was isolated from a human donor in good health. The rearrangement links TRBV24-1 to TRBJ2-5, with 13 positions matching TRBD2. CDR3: CATSDLPLGLAGQETQYF. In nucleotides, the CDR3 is TGTGCCACCAGTGATTTGCCCTTGGGACTAGCGGGGCAAGAGACCCAGTACTTC.